This TCR beta chain is from a study of blood T cell repertoires in COVID-19. Study overall: From T cells, B-cell-depleted T cells, or PBMCs came the material, which was cDNA or gDNA.

Cohort allocation depended upon clinical history that participants reported. This clone has only a few counts. This CDR3 has 15 amino acids. Germline assignment: CDR1 SQVTM and CDR2 ANQGSEA. Trimming removed 4 bases from V and 6 bases from J; junction bases left unmatched: 11. In the authors' methods: How many nucleated cells were present was estimated from reference gene primer amplification. The method was immunoSEQ multiplex PCR; TCRdb's version includes in-frame clones alone and lacks a portion of them. That table gives V, J and clone size, and the DNA gave D and trimming. The sample includes 160,000 or so clones, 84% of them seen just once.

The chain couples TRBV29-1 to TRBJ2-4; 8 bases align to TRBD1. The sequence came from a woman in her fifties or sixties who had recovered from COVID-19. The sequencing input was PBMCs or T cells enriched from blood (not recorded which). The CDR3 reads CSVGGPGQGLNIQYF. The CDR3 DNA is TGCAGCGTTGGGGGGCCTGGACAGGGCCTAAACATTCAGTACTTC.